Following are 2 T cell receptor beta chains from one sample sequenced in a study of blood T cell repertoires in COVID-19. Produced via immunoSEQ multiplex PCR; TCRdb's table is partial and in-frame only. The profile shows approximately 66,000 clones, more than 75% of them singletons. The sample taken for sequencing was peripheral blood. The receptors come from a man in his 60s with acute or convalescent COVID-19.

This clone was picked up one time. The chain employs TRBV5-4 and TRBJ2-5; 13 bases align to TRBD2. This CDR3 comprises 17 residues. Losses at the gene ends were 3 bases for V and 2 bases for J; bases not matched to a gene: 7. Germline assignment: CDR1 SGHNT and CDR2 YYREEE (reference sequence). For the CDR3, the DNA is TGTGCCAGCAGCTCGTTTCAGGGACTAGCGGGGCAAGAGACCCAGTACTTC. Amino acid sequence: CASSSFQGLAGQETQYF. The whole variable domain, remainder taken from reference TRBV5-4 and TRBJ2-5, is ETGVTQSPTHLIKTRGQQVTLRCSSQSGHNTVSWYQQALGQGPQFIFQYYREEENGRGNFPPRFSGLQFPNYSSELNVNALELDDSALYLCASSSFQGLAGQETQYFGPGTRLLVL.

The chain joins TRBV20-1 to TRBJ2-5, with 8 bases that match TRBD2. J gave up 2 bases and V 3 bases, and 5 bases lay outside the gene matches. Germline assignment: CDR1 DFQATT and CDR2 SNEGSKA (reference sequence). This CDR3 is 14 amino acids long. The CDR3, as DNA: TGCAGTGCTAGTCTAGCGGGCCGACAAGAGACCCAGTACTTC. Its protein is CSASLAGRQETQYF.